The clone carrying this T cell receptor beta chain was seen a handful of times. This entry belongs to a study of blood T cell repertoires in COVID-19. In the original processing: For nucleated cells, counts were estimated from reference gene primer amplification. The method was immunoSEQ multiplex PCR; TCRdb's version includes in-frame clones alone and lacks a portion of them. The V and J calls and the clone size are those of that table, but D and trimming were determined from the DNA. The sample lists roughly 140,000 clones, roughly 80% occurring once. The germline CDR1 and CDR2 sequences are KGHSH and LQKENI. CDR3 length: 17 residues. After removal of 4 bases from V and 0 bases from J, the junction contained 7 bases not matched to a gene.

The sequenced sample consisted of peripheral blood. V is TRBV18 and J is TRBJ1-5; 9 bases are shared with TRBD1. The receptor was isolated from a woman of 80 years or more in a cohort sampled during active or convalescent COVID-19. The CDR3 coding sequence is TGTGCCAGCTCACAGACAGGGGGAGATTATAGCAATCAGCCCCAGCATTTT. Translated: CASSQTGGDYSNQPQHF.